These 3 T cell receptor beta chains came from one sample sequenced in a study of cytomegalovirus exposure and HLA in healthy donors. It was with 60 Vbeta and 13 Jbeta primers that the PCR ran. The protocol was immunoSEQ multiplex PCR, while the TCRdb copy is restricted to in-frame clones and leaves out a portion. Among some 160,000 clones listed, roughly 79% were seen once. Sequencing was performed on PBMCs. Receptors were obtained from a woman in her 30s in good health and CMV-seronegative.

As regards this clone: Other DNA sequences within the sample encode an identical CDR3. This chain connects TRBV6-4 to TRBJ1-1; D ambiguous. The length of the CDR3 is 12 residues. Germline CDR1 is MRHNA and CDR2 is SNTAGT. V was shortened by 0 bases and J by 10 bases, with 9 bases between the two germline ends. This CDR3 reads CASSDSGGRAFF. CDR3 coding DNA: TGTGCCAGCAGTGACTCTGGCGGGAGAGCTTTCTTT.

By sample fraction, this clone is large (0.1 to 1%). This rearrangement joins TRBV2 to TRBJ1-1; D is possibly TRBD1 (5 bases). The V gene's germline CDR1 is SNHLY and CDR2 FYNNEI. CDR3 length equals 15 residues. The ends were cut back, 0 bases at V and 2 bases at J, with 10 bases in the middle. Here the CDR3 reads CASSEARGTNTEAFF. CDR3 DNA: TGTGCCAGCAGTGAAGCCCGGGGGACCAACACTGAAGCTTTCTTT.

The rearrangement links TRBV9 to TRBJ2-7; 7 bases align to TRBD1. Trimming took 3 bases from V and 5 from J; bases not matched to a gene: 5. Per germline, CDR1 SGDLS and CDR2 YYNGEE. CDR3 length: 13 residues. In nucleotides, the CDR3 is TGTGCCAGCAGCGGCCGACAGGGCCACGAGCAGTACTTC. This encodes CASSGRQGHEQYF.